This paragraph covers one T cell receptor beta chain sequence. Its antigen remains unknown. Each CDR3 protein gets one entry after TCRdb re-called the RT-PCR reads with MiXCR. The data hold hundreds of thousands of distinct CDR3 sequences, with more than 15% observed a single time. The record originates from a study of response to subunit inactivated influenza vaccine. Study-wide results and caveats: Seasonal influenza vaccination, on each occasion, was suggested by the authors to recruit few new T cells.

This clonotype originated in a man aged 50-75 years who received an inactivated influenza vaccine. The sequenced sample was CD4+ T cells sorted from PBMCs, obtained about 23 months after vaccination.

The DNA for the CDR3 is TGTGCCAGCAGTCAAACACGCGTGAACACTGAAGCTTTCTTT. Translating it yields CASSQTRVNTEAFF. This sequence joins TRBV6-1 and TRBJ1-1; D gene unclear. V was clipped by 5 bases and J by 0 bases, with 10 bases between them. This CDR3 has 14 residues. Per germline, CDR1 MNHNS and CDR2 SASEGT.